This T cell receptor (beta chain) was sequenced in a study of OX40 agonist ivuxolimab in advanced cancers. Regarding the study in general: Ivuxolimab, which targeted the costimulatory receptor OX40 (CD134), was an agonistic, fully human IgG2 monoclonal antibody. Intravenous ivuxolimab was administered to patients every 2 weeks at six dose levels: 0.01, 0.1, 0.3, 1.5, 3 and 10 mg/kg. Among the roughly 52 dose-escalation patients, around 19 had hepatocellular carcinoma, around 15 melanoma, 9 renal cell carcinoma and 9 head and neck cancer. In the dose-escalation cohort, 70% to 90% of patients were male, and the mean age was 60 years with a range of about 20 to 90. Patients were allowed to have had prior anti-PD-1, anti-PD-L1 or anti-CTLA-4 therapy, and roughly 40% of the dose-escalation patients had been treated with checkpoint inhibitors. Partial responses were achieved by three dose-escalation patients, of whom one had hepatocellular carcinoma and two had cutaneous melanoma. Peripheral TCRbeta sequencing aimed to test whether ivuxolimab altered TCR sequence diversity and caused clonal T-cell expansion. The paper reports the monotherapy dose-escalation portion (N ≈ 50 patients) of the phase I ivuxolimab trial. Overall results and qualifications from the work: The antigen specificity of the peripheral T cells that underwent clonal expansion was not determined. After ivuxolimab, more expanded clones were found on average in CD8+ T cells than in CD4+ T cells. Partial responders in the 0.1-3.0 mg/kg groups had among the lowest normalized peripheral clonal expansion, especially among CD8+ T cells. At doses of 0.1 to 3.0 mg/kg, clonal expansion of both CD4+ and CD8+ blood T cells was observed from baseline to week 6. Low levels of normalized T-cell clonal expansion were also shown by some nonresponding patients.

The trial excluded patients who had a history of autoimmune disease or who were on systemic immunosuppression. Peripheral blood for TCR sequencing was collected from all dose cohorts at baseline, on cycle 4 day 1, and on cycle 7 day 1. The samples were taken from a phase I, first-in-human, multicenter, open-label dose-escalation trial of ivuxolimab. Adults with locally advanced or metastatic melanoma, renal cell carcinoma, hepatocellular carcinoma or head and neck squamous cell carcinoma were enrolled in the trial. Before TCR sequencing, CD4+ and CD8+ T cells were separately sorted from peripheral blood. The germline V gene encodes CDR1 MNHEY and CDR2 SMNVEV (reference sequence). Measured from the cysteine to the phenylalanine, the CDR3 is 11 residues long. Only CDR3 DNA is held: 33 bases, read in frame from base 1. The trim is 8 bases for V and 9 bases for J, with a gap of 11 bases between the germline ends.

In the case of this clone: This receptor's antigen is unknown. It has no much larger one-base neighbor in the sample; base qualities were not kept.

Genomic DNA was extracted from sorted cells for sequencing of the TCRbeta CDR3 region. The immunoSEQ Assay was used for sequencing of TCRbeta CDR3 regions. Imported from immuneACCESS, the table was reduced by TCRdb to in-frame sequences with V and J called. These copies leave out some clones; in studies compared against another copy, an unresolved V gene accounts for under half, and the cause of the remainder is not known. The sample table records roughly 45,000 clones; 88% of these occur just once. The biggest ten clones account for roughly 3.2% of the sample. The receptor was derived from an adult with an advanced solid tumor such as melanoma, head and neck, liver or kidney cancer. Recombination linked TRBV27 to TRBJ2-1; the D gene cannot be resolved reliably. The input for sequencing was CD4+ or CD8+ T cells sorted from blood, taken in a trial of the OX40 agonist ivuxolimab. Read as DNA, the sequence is TGTGCCAGCTGGCTCAGAGGTGAGCAGTTCTTC. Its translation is CASWLRGEQFF.